Included here is one T cell receptor beta chain sequence, with context. What this receptor recognizes is not known. Libraries came from bulk RNA-seq. The TruSeq Stranded RNA sample prep kit was used to generate libraries of poly-A-enriched mRNA from an input of approximately 0.94 ug total RNA. Every sample was sequenced in triplicate, with paired-end sequencing run on a HiSeq 2500. A read length of 125 nucleotides per mate was used for RNA-seq. Under the source paper's analysis protocol: Reads were trimmed and aligned to hg38 using STAR v2.7, and quality control was done with FASTQC, RSeQC and multiqc. Salmon 0.14.1 was used to quantify gene expression levels as transcripts per million (TPM). Principal component analysis suggested that trial, library batch, sequencing batch, treatment regimen and sex did not drive transcriptomic profiles. TCRdb reprocessed the reads and provides one entry for every CDR3 protein sequence; no DNA is given. The V and J calls here are based on TCRdb, not the publication. This sample's records show 70 to 100 distinct CDR3 sequences.

This entry is derived from a study of alternative splicing in chronic myeloid leukemia remission (dated by TCRdb to about 2020). In the study overall: Remission specimens from the trials were collected at major or complete molecular response, at 12 or 24 months of TKI therapy. RNA sequencing was used to profile peripheral blood obtained from chronic-phase CML patients at diagnosis and at remission, and the resulting profiles were compared with those of healthy donors. Roughly nine diagnostic specimens, together with matched remission specimens, were obtained from the RESIST (imatinib), ENESTxtnd (nilotinib) and PINNACLE (nilotinib plus pegylated interferon) trials. The median age was about 52 years at diagnosis, 56 at remission and 37 for the healthy controls. For the trials, the diagnostic specimens consisted of total leukocytes from peripheral blood that had been collected in EDTA. The French Persistem study supplied nine CML samples, of which seven were diagnostic and two were matched remission samples. The female/male split was 11/5 for diagnosis samples, 8/3 for remission samples and 2/4 for controls. Trizol was used to extract total RNA from peripheral blood mononuclear cells of diagnosis, remission and control samples.

Broader findings and caveats from the paper: Blood cell composition differed strongly by timepoint, shifting from myeloid progenitor enrichment at diagnosis to mature lymphoid enrichment at remission. At remission, blood cell composition was reshaped to resemble that of the lymphoid cell-enriched normal controls.

Per the publication, the time point label means: major or complete molecular response after front-line TKI therapy. About 17 CML patients made up the patient cohort, and matched post-remission samples were obtained for some of these patients. Sequenced here: PBMCs or total blood leukocytes (not recorded which), sampled during remission. The source of this sequence is an adult with chronic myeloid leukemia.

The CDR3 region: CASSSYNEQFF. This receptor chain uses TRBV12-3 or TRBV12-4 and TRBJ2-1. The CDR3, from cysteine to phenylalanine, totals 11 residues. No DNA is recorded.